One sample yielded the 5 T cell receptor beta chains listed below, sequenced in a study of T-cell memory formation after mild COVID-19. MiXCR, applied by TCRdb to the 5' RACE reads, yields one record per CDR3 protein. Of 550,000 to 650,000 distinct CDR3 sequences listed, approximately 15% were seen once; the top ten hold about 8.1%. The material sequenced was PBMCs or a T cell subset sorted from them (not recorded which). These receptor sequences come from an adult woman who had mild COVID-19 (a few samples of this study predate the infection). Cell type and time point are not known.

The chain carries TRBV7-8 and TRBJ2-1, with 13 bases lining up with TRBD2. Germline trimming cut 5 bases from V and 0 bases from J; bases unmatched to any gene: 10. This CDR3 region has 19 residues. Germline V gene lookup returns CDR1 SGHVS and CDR2 FQNEAQ. The CDR3: CASSHSTSGGSSSYNEQFF. The CDR3 region has the DNA TGTGCCAGCAGCCACTCGACTAGCGGGGGGTCTAGCTCCTACAATGAGCAGTTCTTC.

This clonotype was seen a few times. The chain combines TRBV27 with TRBJ2-1; TRBD2 is a possible D gene (5 bases). Germline V gene data show CDR1 as MNHEY and CDR2 as SMNVEV (reference sequence). CDR3 length equals 16 residues. V was trimmed by 5 bases and J by 0 bases, leaving 14 bases between them. CDR3 loop: CASSRTSPSSYNEQFF. The CDR3 DNA sequence: TGTGCCAGCAGTCGAACTAGTCCGAGCTCCTACAATGAGCAGTTCTTC.

The chain combines TRBV12-5 with TRBJ1-1; TRBD1 agrees at 10 bases. CDR3 size: 16 residues. The ends lost 5 bases at V and 1 base at J; junction bases unmatched: 7. Germline CDR1 reads LGHNT; CDR2 reads FRNRAP. The DNA for the CDR3 is TGTGCTAGTGGTGGCACCGGGACAGGGGAGAACACTGAAGCTTTCTTT. Its translation: CASGGTGTGENTEAFF.

This clonotype was counted between two and nine times. V gene TRBV24-1 combines with J gene TRBJ1-2, with TRBD1 matching 7 bases. The CDR3 runs 14 residues. Unmatched junction bases numbered 4, after V lost 3 bases and J lost 4 bases. The germline gives CDR1 KGHDR, CDR2 SFDVKD. The CDR3: CATSDPTGPYGYTF. The CDR3 DNA follows: TGTGCCACCAGTGATCCGACAGGGCCCTATGGCTACACCTTC.

The rearrangement uses TRBV11-2 and TRBJ2-1; the D gene could be TRBD1 or TRBD2 (5 bases each). V dropped 4 bases and J dropped 8 bases, with 12 bases sitting between them. Germline V CDR1 and CDR2: SGHAT, FQNNGV. CDR3 size: 13 residues. CDR3 amino acids: CASSWDQRHEQFF. CDR3 nucleotide sequence: TGTGCCAGCAGCTGGGACCAGCGCCATGAGCAGTTCTTC.